This T cell receptor beta chain was sequenced during a study of T cell responses to AZD1222 COVID-19 vaccine (TCRdb year 2021). As for the study more broadly: A total of 230 to 250 trial participants underwent TCR sequencing, of whom nearly 210 had received two doses of AZD1222 and about 25 had received two doses of the MenACWY control vaccine. Trial participants were enrolled by age into subgroups of 18-55, 56-69 and 70-plus years, and roughly 150, 30 and 60 TCR-sequenced participants, respectively, were included in these subgroups.

Based on the germline V gene, the CDR1 and CDR2 sequences are SGHDT and YYEEEE. CDR3 length: 14 amino acids, cysteine to phenylalanine. CDR3 DNA is the only sequence kept; it has 42 bases, read in frame from the first base. The germline V and J ends show losses of 2 bases and 5 bases respectively, and no gene match explains 6 bases of the junction. The CDR3 regions of human TCRbeta chains were analyzed by immunosequencing. On the authors' methods: TCRs in the repertoires were compared against a reference library of SARS-CoV-2-specific TCRs that had been generated with the MIRA antigen-specificity platform. Breadth meant the fraction of unique TCRs that were SARS-CoV-2-associated, whereas depth meant the fraction of total T cells that were SARS-CoV-2-associated. Using the MIRA data, every spike-specific TCR was mapped to the spike region that the TCR reacted to and assigned to either a CD4 or a CD8 class. Log10-transformed breadth and depth values were compared by one-way ANOVA with Sidak's multiple comparisons tests. TCRdb holds this immuneACCESS table with in-frame rearrangements only. Some clones are missing; in checked studies, unresolved V genes explain under half, and the rest has no known cause. The V and J calls and clone size come from that table; D and trimming were worked out from the DNA. The sample data list under 150,000 clones, and roughly nine tenths of these were observed just once. The biggest ten clones account for approximately 9.8% of the sample.

To note about this clone: What antigen it recognizes has not been identified. One base away there is no much larger clone; base qualities are not given.

The time point label corresponds to: about 28 days (+/-7) after the second vaccine dose. AZD1222 recipients with second doses at about 4 weeks or about 12 weeks were pooled, because spike-specific TCR depth and breadth did not differ between schedules. Vaccinee samples came from UK trials COV001 and COV002, including a single-blind randomized controlled phase 2/3 trial of AZD1222 (ChAdOx1 nCoV-19) in healthy adults. For TCRbeta chain sequencing, PBMC samples were collected from trial participants at day 0 and at day 28 after the second dose. General study outcomes and caveats: Conclusions about previously exposed vaccinees were limited because only five to seven AZD1222 recipients were SARS-CoV-2 seropositive at baseline. Because no day 14 peak-response samples were available, the repertoires could be characterized only after the peak T cell response. Vaccine-associated CD4 TCRs spanned the whole spike protein, with dominant responses in regions 160-218 and 743-854. Nearly half of unique spike-specific TCRs reportedly recognized epitopes outside regions mutated in the B.1.351 and B.1.1.7 variants. After two AZD1222 doses, both the breadth and the depth of spike-specific TCRs were significantly higher than at day 0 and than in MenACWY recipients. Participants were mostly white British and included more females than males, and it was suggested by the authors that clonal diversity may have been underestimated. In the small 56-69-year group, the increase in depth fell short of significance, most likely because of low power.

This receptor chain uses TRBV5-6 and TRBJ1-1; TRBD1 matches 7 bases in the middle. The sequence was collected from an adult who received the AZD1222 COVID-19 vaccine. Sequenced material: peripheral blood, taken 28 days after the second AZD1222 dose. This receptor carries the CDR3 CASSLRGLDTEAFF. The DNA reads as follows: TGTGCCAGCAGCTTAAGGGGGCTGGATACTGAAGCTTTCTTT.